This T cell receptor beta chain was found in a study of beta chain features in type 1 diabetes. As every portion of the isolated RNA was reverse transcribed, the sequencing read expressed TCRB transcripts. Some clones are missing from TCRdb's copy, which holds only in-frame ones; the method was immunoSEQ multiplex PCR. The sample holds over 700,000 clones; 15% to 20% are singletons and the top ten take 0.02% to 0.03%. CDR3 length: 14 amino acids. Germline V gene data show CDR1 as LNHDA and CDR2 as SQIVND (reference sequence). V trimming: 5 bases; J trimming: 6 bases; junction bases outside the gene matches: 7. This clone was seen a handful of times.

The sequenced sample consisted of naive CD4+ T cells from blood. The chain recombines TRBV19 with TRBJ1-2; 9 nucleotides match TRBD1. The sequence was obtained from a woman younger than 30 in good health. The CDR3: CASSREQGADGYTF. Here the CDR3 DNA reads TGTGCCAGTAGTCGCGAACAGGGGGCGGATGGCTACACCTTC.